Included here is one TCR beta chain sequence, with context. These data belong to a study of Ad26.COV2.S vaccination and SARS-CoV-2 variants. Profiling relied on immunoSEQ multiplex PCR, and the TCRdb table lists in-frame clones only, not all of them. The sample carries 440,000 or so clones, about 90% recorded once. In germline, CDR1 is MDHEN, CDR2 SYDVKM. V dropped 5 bases and J dropped 6 bases, with 20 bases sitting between them. The CDR3 covers 16 residues. Treatment defined: some 20 received Ad26.COV2.S at low or high dose, single or two shots; about 5 received placebo; per-sample allocation not given. On day 63 after the first injection, vaccine and placebo recipients gave samples.

This sequence was found in a person aged 18-65 years who received the Ad26.COV2.S COVID-19 vaccine or a placebo. The sequencing used peripheral blood, collected in a trial of Ad26.COV2.S vaccine versus placebo. This sequence joins TRBV28 and TRBJ2-1; D unclear. CDR3 nucleotide sequence: TGTGCCAGCAGTCTATTAAGGGCAGTAGGGTCCAATGAGCAGTTCTTC. This sequence encodes CASSLLRAVGSNEQFF.